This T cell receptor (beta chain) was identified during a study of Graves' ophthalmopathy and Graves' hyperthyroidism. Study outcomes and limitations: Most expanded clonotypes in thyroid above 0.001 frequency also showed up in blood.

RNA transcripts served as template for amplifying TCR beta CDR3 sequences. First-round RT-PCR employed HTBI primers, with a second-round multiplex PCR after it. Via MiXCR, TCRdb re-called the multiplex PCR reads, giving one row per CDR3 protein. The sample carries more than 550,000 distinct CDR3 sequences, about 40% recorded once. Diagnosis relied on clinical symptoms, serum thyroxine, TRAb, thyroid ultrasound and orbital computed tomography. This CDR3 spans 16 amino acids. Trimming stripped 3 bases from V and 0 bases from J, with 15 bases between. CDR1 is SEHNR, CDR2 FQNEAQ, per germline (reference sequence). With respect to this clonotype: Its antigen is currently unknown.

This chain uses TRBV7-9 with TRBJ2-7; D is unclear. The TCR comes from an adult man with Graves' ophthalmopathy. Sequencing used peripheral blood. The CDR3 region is CASSLIEAPNSYEQYF. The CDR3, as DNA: TGTGCCAGCAGCTTGATCGAGGCGCCAAACTCCTACGAGCAGTACTTC.